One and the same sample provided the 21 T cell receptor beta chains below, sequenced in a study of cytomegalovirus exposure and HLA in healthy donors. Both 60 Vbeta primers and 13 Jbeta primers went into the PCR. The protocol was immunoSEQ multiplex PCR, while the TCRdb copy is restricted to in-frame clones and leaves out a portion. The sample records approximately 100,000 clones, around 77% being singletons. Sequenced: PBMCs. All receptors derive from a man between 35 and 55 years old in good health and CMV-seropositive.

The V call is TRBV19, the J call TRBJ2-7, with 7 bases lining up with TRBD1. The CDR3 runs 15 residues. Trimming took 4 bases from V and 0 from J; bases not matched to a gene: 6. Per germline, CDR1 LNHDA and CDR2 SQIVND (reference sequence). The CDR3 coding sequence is TGTGCCAGTAGTACAGGACAGGTTAGCTCCTACGAGCAGTACTTC. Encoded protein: CASSTGQVSSYEQYF.

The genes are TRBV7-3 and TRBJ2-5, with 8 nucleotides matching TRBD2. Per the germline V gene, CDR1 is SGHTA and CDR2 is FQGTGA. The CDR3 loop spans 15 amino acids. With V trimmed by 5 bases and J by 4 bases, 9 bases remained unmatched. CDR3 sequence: CASSAGGGYAETQYF. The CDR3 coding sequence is TGTGCCAGCAGCGCCGGGGGGGGGTATGCAGAGACCCAGTACTTC.

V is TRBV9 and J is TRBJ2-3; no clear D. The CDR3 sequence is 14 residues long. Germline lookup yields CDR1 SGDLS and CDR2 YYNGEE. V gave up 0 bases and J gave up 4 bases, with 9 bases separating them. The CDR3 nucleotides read TGTGCCAGCAGCGTAGTAGTACCCCCAGATACGCAGTATTTT. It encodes CASSVVVPPDTQYF.

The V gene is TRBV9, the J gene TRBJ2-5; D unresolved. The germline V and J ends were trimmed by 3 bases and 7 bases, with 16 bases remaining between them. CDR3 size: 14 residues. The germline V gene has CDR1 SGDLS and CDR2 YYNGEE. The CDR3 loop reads CASSETPALGTQYF. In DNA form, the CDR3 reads TGTGCCAGCAGCGAGACACCTGCTCTTGGGACCCAGTACTTC.

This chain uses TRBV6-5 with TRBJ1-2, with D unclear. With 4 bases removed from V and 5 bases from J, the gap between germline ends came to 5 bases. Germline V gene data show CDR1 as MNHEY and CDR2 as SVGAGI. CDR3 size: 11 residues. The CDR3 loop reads CASSSVYGYTF. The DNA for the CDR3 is TGTGCCAGCAGTTCGGTTTATGGCTACACCTTC.

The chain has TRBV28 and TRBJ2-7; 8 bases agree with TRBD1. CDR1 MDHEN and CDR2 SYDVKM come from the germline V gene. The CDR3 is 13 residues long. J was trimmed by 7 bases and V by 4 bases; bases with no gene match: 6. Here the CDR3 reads CASSSQGAREQYF. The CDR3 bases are TGTGCCAGCAGTTCGCAGGGGGCGCGGGAGCAGTACTTC.

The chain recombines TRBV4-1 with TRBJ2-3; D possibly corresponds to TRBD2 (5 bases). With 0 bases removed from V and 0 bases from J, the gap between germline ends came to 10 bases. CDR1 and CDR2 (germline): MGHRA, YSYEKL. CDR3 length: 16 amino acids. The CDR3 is CASSQDGGFSTDTQYF. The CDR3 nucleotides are TGCGCCAGCAGCCAAGACGGCGGGTTTAGCACAGATACGCAGTATTTT.

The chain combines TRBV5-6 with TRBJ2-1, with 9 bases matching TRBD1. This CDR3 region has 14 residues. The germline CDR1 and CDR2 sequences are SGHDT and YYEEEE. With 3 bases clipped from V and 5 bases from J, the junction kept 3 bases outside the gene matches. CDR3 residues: CASSYRDRDNEQFF. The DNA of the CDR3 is TGTGCCAGCAGCTACCGGGACAGGGACAATGAGCAGTTCTTC.

CDR3 protein: CASSVSYTDTQYF. The DNA of the CDR3 is TGTGCCAGCAGCGTATCGTACACAGATACGCAGTATTTT. The chain carries TRBV9 and TRBJ2-3; D is ambiguous. This CDR3 has 13 amino acids. With 1 base removed from V and 2 bases from J, the gap between germline ends came to 5 bases. Germline V gives CDR1 SGDLS, CDR2 YYNGEE.

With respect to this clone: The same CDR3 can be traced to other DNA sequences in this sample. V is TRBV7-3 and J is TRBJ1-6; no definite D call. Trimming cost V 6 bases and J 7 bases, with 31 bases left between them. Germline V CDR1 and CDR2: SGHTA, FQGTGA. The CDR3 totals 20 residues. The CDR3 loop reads CASRHLRVSTAVRGNSPLHF. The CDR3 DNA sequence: TGTGCCAGCAGACACCTTAGGGTCTCCACCGCGGTGCGGGGAAATTCACCCCTCCACTTT.

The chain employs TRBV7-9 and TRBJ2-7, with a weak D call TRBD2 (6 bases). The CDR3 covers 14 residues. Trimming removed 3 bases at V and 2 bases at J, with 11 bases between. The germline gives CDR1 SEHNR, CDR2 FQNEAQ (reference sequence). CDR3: CASSFRAGTYEQYF. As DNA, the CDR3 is TGTGCCAGCAGCTTTCGGGCGGGGACCTACGAGCAGTACTTC.

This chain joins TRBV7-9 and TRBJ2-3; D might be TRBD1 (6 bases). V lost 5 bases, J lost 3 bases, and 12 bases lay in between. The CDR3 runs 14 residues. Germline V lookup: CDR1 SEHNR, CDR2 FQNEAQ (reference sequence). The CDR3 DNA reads TGTGCCAGCAGCGACAGGTTTGAGACAGATACGCAGTATTTT. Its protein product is CASSDRFETDTQYF.

The CDR3 here is CARGFRDKRADTQYF. CDR3 in DNA: TGTGCCAGAGGCTTCCGGGACAAAAGGGCAGATACGCAGTATTTT. The genes are TRBV21-1 and TRBJ2-3; the tabulated D call, TRBD1, remains unverified against the DNA. TRBV21-1 is annotated as a pseudogene. The CDR3 extends over 15 amino acids.

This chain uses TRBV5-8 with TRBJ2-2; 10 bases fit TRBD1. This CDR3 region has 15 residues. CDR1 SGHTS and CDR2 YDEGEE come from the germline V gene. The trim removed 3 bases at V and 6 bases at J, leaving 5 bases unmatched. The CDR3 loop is CASSSGTGVPGELFF. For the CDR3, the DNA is TGTGCCAGCAGCTCCGGGACAGGGGTTCCCGGGGAGCTGTTTTTT.

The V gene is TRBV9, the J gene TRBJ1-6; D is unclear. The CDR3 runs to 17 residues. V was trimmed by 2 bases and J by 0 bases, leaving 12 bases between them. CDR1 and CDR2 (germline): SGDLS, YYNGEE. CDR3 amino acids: CASSVEARSSYNSPLHF. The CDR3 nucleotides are TGTGCCAGCAGCGTTGAGGCACGATCCTCCTATAATTCACCCCTCCACTTT.

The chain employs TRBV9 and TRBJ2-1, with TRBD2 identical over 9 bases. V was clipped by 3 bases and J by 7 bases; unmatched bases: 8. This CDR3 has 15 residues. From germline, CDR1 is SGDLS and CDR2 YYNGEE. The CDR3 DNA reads TGTGCCAGCAGCGAAACTAGCGGGCTCAATAATGAGCAGTTCTTC. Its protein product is CASSETSGLNNEQFF.

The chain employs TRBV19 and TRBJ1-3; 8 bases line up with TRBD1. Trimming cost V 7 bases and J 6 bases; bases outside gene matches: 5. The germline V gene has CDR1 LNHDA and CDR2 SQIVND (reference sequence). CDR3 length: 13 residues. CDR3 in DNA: TGTGCCAGTAAGGGGACAGGCTTAAACACCATATATTTT. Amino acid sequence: CASKGTGLNTIYF.

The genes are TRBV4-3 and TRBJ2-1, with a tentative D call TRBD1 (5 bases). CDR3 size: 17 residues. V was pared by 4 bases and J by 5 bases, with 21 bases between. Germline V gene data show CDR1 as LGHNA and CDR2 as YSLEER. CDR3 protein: CASSRSRGARANNEQFF. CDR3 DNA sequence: TGCGCCAGCAGCCGTAGCCGTGGGGCCAGGGCCAACAATGAGCAGTTCTTC.

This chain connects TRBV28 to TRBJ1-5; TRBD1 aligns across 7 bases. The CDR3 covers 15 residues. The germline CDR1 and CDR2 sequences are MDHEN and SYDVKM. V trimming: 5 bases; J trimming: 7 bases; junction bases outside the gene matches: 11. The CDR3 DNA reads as TGTGCCAGCAGTCGACAGGGCATCGTCGGCCAGCCCCAGCATTTT. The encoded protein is CASSRQGIVGQPQHF.

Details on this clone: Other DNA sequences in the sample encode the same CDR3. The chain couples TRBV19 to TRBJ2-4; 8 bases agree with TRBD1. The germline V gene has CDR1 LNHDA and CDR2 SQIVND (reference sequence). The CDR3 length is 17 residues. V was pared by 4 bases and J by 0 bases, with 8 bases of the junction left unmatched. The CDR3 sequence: CASSTRDRTLAKNIQYF. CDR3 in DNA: TGTGCCAGTAGTACCCGGGACAGGACTTTAGCCAAAAACATTCAGTACTTC.

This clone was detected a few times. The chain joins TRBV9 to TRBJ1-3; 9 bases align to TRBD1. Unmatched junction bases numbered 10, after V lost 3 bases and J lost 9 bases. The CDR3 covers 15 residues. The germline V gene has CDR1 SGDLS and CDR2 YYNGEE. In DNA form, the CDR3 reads TGTGCCAGCAGCGGGGGGGGACAGGGAGGAGGCACCATATATTTT. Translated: CASSGGGQGGGTIYF. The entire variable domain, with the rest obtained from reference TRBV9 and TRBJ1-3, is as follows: DSGVTQTPKHLITATGQRVTLRCSPRSGDLSVYWYQQSLDQGLQFLIQYYNGEERAKGNILERFSAQQFPDLHSELNLSSLELGDSALYFCASSGGGQGGGTIYFGEGSWLTVV.